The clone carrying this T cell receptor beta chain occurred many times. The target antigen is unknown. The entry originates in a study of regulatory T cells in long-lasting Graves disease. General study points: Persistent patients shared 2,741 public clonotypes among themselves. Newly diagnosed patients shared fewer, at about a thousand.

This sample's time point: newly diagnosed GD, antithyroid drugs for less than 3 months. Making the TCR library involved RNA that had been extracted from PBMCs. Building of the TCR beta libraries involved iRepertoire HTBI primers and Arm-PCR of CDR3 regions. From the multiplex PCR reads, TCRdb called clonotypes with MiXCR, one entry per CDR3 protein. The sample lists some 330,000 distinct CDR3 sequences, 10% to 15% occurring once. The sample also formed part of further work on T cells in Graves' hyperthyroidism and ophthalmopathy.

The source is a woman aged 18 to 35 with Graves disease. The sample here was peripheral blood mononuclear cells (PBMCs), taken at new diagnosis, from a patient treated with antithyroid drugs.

CDR3 coding DNA: TGTGCCAGCAGTGAAGCAAACAGGATATACACAGATACGCAGTATTTT. It translates to CASSEANRIYTDTQYF. The chain uses TRBV6-1 and TRBJ2-3; possible D gene TRBD1, 5 bases. Germline values: CDR1 MNHNS, CDR2 SASEGT. V was trimmed by 0 bases and J by 2 bases, leaving 12 bases between them. This CDR3 contains 16 residues.